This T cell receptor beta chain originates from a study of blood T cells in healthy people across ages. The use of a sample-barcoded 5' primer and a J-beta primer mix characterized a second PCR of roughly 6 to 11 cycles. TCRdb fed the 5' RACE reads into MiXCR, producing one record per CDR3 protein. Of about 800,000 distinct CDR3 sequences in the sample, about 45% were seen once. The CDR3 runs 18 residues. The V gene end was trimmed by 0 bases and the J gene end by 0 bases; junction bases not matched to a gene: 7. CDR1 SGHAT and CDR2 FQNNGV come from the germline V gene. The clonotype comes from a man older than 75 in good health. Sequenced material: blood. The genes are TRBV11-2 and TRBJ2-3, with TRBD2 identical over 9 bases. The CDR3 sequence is CASSLERTSASSTDTQYF. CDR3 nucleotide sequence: TGTGCCAGCAGCTTAGAACGGACTAGCGCCTCTAGCACAGATACGCAGTATTTT.